This T cell receptor beta chain was captured by sequencing in a study of memory CD4+ T cells and cytomegalovirus serostatus. Single viable CD3+CD4+CD8-CD45RO+ cells were sorted as the memory CD4+ T cells. V lost 4 bases, J lost 3 bases, and 2 bases stayed unmatched. The length of the CDR3 is 13 residues. Germline CDR1 is SGHAT and CDR2 is FQNNGV. Assay: immunoSEQ multiplex PCR; the TCRdb copy retains only in-frame clones and omits some. Counted here are around 50,000 clones, roughly 78% occurring once; the ten biggest clones make up around 0.61%. This receptor was identified in an adult in good health and CMV-seronegative. This chain joins TRBV11-2 and TRBJ2-7, with 8 nucleotides matching TRBD2. Sequencing used memory CD4+ T cells from blood. The CDR3: CASSSGLVYEQYF. The CDR3 DNA reads as TGTGCCAGCAGCTCGGGACTAGTCTACGAGCAGTACTTC.